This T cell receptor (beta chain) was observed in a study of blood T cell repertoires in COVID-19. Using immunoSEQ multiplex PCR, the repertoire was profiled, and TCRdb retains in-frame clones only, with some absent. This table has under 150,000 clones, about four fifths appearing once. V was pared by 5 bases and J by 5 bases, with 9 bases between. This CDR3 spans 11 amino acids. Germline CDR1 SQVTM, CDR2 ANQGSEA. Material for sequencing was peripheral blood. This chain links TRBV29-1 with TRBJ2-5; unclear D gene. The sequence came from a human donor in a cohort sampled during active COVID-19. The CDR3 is CSVPSVETQYF. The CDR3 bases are TGCAGCGTTCCTAGTGTGGAGACCCAGTACTTC.